This T cell receptor (beta chain) came from a study of blood T cell repertoires in COVID-19 (TCRdb year 2020). Concerning the study at large: Collaborator samples came from the United States, Italy and Spain and covered acute and convalescent phases of COVID-19. Subjects who had been exposed to COVID-19, were actively infected with it, or had recovered from it provided the deeply sampled blood TCRbeta repertoires that made up the dataset. The samples were drawn from two sources: the first 160 participants of the ongoing ImmuneRACE study, and 950 to 1,500 subjects contributed by 6 global collaborators. A freely available public database, intended as a resource for researchers studying the immune response to SARS-CoV-2, is where the repertoires were released. Where HLA class I and class II types were available, the types were taken from metadata supplied by the sample provider, not from assay-based typing. The sample metadata nearly always contained a de-identified subject ID, COVID-19 status, age in years and sex. The prospective study material was composed of cDNA or gDNA derived from T cells, B-cell-depleted T cells, or PBMCs.

The immunoSEQ Assay, a bias-controlled multiplex PCR, was used to amplify TCRbeta CDR3 regions from genomic DNA. In the paper's pipeline: The number of nucleated cells in each sample was estimated from the amplification of reference gene primers within the assay. To quantify the absolute abundance of each unique TCRbeta CDR3 rearrangement, sequence reads were collapsed and filtered. For each sample, productive Simpson clonality was calculated as the square root of Simpson's diversity index across productive rearrangements. What TCRdb holds here is the immuneACCESS table cut down to in-frame rearrangements. Part of the clones is not present; checked against another copy, under half of the missing clones reflect an unresolved V gene, and the others are unexplained. V and J calls and clone size are copied from that table; D and trimming were computed from the DNA. This sample gives under 500,000 clones in total; approximately 90% of them show up just once. The ten largest account for approximately 2% of the sample.

This clone was detected once. Its antigen has not been determined. No base quality information exists; no much larger clone differs at one position. Participants in the prospective study were aged about 18 to 100 years, lived in 20 to 30 United States geographic areas, and enrolled through a virtual design. Cohort assignment in the prospective study relied on participant-reported clinical history from a screening survey and a study questionnaire. In the prospective study, mobile phlebotomists collected whole blood, serum and a nasopharyngeal or oropharyngeal swab from each participant. Additional blood draws and questionnaires over an approximately two-month period could optionally be provided by prospective study participants. Before DNA extraction, prospective study blood samples were shipped either frozen or at room temperature. Study-wide conclusions, independent of this receptor: Clinical and demographic metadata were provided uncurated, with the amount varying by source and participant.

Looking up the germline V gene (reference sequence) yields CDR1 LNHDA and CDR2 SQIVND. Trimming leaves V shorter by 6 bases and J shorter by 4 bases, with the junction holding 4 bases beyond the gene matches. There are 15 amino acids in the CDR3, from cysteine to phenylalanine inclusive. Only the CDR3 DNA stays, 45 bases, in frame from base 1. The sequence derives from a woman aged 18-29 years with acute COVID-19. This chain joins TRBV19 to TRBJ2-1; the central 12 bases match TRBD2. Sequencing input: PBMCs or T cells enriched from blood (not recorded which). The CDR3 in this case is CASRRTSGEYNEQFF. The DNA sequence is as follows: TGTGCCAGTAGAAGGACTAGCGGGGAATACAATGAGCAGTTCTTC.